This T cell receptor (beta chain) was profiled in a study of a mutant IDH1 vaccine in newly diagnosed glioma. Study overall: Vaccination was launched 4-6 weeks after radiotherapy alone, or with temozolomide cycles.

Profiled with immunoSEQ multiplex PCR; TCRdb holds only in-frame clones, not every one. Here the sample spans just under 80,000 clones, about 91% being singletons. Study observations and caveats: Most patients, roughly 92%, showed vaccine-induced immune responses.

CDR1 SGDLS and CDR2 YYNGEE come from the germline V gene. The CDR3 runs to 15 residues. Trimming removed 0 bases from V and 4 bases from J; junction bases left unmatched: 6. Details on this clone: The antigen is undetermined.

The time point: week 5, during vaccination. With topical imiquimod, each dose of the vaccine consisted of 300 ug of mutant IDH1 20-mer peptide. The source of this sequence is a woman in her 50s with glioma. The rearrangement joins TRBV9 to TRBJ2-7; 8 bases align to TRBD1. The source material was PBMCs, sampled from a glioma patient whose treatment included an IDH1 peptide vaccine. This CDR3 is CASSVAGTGSYEQYF. CDR3 DNA sequence: TGTGCCAGCAGCGTAGCAGGGACAGGTAGTTACGAGCAGTACTTC. The variable domain in full, completed from reference TRBV9 and TRBJ2-7, reads DSGVTQTPKHLITATGQRVTLRCSPRSGDLSVYWYQQSLDQGLQFLIQYYNGEERAKGNILERFSAQQFPDLHSELNLSSLELGDSALYFCASSVAGTGSYEQYFGPGTRLTVT.